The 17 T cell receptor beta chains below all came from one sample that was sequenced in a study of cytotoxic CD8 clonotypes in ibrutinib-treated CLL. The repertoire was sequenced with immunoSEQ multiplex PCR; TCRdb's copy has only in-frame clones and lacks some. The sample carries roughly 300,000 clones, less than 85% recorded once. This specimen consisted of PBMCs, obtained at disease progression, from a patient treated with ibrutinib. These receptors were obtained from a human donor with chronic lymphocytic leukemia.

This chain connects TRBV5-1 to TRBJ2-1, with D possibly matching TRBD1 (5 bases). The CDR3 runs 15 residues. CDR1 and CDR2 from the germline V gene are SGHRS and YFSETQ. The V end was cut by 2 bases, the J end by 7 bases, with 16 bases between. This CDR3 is CASSLRQTLGNEQFF. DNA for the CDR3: TGCGCCAGCAGCTTACGACAGACCCTGGGGAATGAGCAGTTCTTC.

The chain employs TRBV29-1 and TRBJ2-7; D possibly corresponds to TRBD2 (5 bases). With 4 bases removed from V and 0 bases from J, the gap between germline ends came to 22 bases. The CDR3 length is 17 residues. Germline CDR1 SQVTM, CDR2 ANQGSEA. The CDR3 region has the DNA TGCAGCGTTGTTGAGCTATATTCGGGGATAGGCTCCTACGAGCAGTACTTC. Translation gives CSVVELYSGIGSYEQYF.

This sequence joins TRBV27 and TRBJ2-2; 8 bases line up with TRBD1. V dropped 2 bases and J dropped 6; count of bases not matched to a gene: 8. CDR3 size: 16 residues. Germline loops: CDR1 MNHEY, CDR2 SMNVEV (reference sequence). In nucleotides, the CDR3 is TGTGCCAGCAGTTTAGGGCCCAGGGGGCGACCCGGGGAGCTGTTTTTT. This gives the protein CASSLGPRGRPGELFF.

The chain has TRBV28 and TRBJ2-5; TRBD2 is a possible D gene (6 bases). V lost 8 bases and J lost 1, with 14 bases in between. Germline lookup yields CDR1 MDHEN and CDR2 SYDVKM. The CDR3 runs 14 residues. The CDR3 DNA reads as TGTGCCAGCGACGCGGGACTCCGCCAAGAGACCCAGTACTTC. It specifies CASDAGLRQETQYF.

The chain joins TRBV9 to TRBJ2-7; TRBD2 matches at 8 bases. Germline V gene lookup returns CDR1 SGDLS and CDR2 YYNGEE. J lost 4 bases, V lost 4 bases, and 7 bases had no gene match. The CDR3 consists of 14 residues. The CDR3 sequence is CASSPRTSRYEQYF. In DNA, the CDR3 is TGTGCCAGCAGCCCGCGGACTAGCCGATACGAGCAGTACTTC.

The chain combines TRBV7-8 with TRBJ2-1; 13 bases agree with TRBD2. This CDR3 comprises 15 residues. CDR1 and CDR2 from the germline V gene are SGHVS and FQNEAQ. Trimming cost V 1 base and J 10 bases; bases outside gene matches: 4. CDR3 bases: TGTGCCAGCAGCTTAGTCACTAGCGGGAGGGCCGAGCAGTTCTTC. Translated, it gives CASSLVTSGRAEQFF.

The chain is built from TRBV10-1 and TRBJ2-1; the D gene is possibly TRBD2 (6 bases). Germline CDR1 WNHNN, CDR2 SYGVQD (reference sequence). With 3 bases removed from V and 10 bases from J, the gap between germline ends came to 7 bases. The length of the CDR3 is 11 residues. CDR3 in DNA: TGCGCCAGCAGTGATGGGGGGGAGCAGTTCTTC. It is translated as CASSDGGEQFF.

The CDR3 region has the DNA TGTGCCAGCAGCCTTCCCCCCTTAGCGGGGGGGGACACAGATACGCAGTATTTT. It translates to CASSLPPLAGGDTDTQYF. The chain is built from TRBV9 and TRBJ2-3, with 11 bases fitting TRBD2. The germline V gene has CDR1 SGDLS and CDR2 YYNGEE. The CDR3 runs 18 residues. J gave up 2 bases and V 4 bases, and 12 bases lay outside the gene matches.

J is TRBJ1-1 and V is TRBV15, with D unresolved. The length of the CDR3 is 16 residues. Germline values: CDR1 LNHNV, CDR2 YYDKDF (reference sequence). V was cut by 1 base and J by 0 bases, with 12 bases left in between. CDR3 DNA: TGTGCCACCAGCAGAGTCGGACGCCACATGAACACTGAAGCTTTCTTT. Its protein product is CATSRVGRHMNTEAFF.

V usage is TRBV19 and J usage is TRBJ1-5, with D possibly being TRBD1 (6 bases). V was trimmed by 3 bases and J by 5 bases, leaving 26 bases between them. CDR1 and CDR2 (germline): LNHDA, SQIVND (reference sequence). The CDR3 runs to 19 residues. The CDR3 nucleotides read TGTGCCAGTAGTATCCCCCTCCGCACAGGGTTTAATCGGGATCAGCCCCAGCATTTT. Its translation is CASSIPLRTGFNRDQPQHF.

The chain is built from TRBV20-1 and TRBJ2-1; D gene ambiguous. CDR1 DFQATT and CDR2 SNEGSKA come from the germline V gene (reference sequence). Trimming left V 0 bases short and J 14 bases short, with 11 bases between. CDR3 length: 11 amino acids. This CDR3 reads CSARDYGSKFF. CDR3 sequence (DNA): TGCAGTGCTAGAGATTATGGGTCAAAGTTCTTC.

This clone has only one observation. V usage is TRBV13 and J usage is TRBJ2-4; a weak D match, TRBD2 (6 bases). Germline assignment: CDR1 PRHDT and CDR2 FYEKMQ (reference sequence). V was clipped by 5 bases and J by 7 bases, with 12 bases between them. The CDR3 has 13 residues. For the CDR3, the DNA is TGTGCCAGCAGCGGCGGGCGGGGCAACATTCAGTACTTC. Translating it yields CASSGGRGNIQYF.

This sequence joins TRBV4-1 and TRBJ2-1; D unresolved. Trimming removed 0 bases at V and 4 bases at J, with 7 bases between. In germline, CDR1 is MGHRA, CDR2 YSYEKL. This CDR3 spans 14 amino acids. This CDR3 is CASSQETLYNEQFF. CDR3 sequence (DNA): TGCGCCAGCAGCCAAGAGACTTTGTACAATGAGCAGTTCTTC.

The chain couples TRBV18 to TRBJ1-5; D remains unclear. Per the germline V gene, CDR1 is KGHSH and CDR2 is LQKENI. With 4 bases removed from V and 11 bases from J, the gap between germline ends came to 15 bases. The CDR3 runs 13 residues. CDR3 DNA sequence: TGTGCCAGCTCACTCCGCGCAAGTGGGTCCCAGCATTTT. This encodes CASSLRASGSQHF.

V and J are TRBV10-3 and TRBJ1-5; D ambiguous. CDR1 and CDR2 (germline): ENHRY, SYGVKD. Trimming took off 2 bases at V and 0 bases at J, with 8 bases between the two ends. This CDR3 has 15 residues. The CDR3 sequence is CAISEGQDSNQPQHF. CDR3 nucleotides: TGTGCCATCAGTGAGGGGCAGGATAGCAATCAGCCCCAGCATTTT.

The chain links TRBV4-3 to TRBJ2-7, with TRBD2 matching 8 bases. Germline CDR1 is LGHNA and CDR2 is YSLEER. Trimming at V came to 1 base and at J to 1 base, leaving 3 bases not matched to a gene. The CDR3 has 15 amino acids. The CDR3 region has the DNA TGCGCCAGCAGCCAAGGACTAGCGACTTCCTACGAGCAGTACTTC. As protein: CASSQGLATSYEQYF.

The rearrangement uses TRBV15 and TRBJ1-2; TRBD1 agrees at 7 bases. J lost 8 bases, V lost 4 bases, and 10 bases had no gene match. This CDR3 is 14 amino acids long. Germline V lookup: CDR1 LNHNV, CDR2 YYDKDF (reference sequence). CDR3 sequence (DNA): TGTGCCACCAGCATAGGGGGCGCAATAGGAGGCTACACCTTC. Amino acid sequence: CATSIGGAIGGYTF.